This T cell receptor (beta chain) was profiled in a study of T cell responses to AZD1222 COVID-19 vaccine. The assay was immunoSEQ multiplex PCR, and TCRdb's table has in-frame clones only and misses some. The sample lists about 60,000 clones, 60% to 85% occurring once. Germline V gene data show CDR1 as SGHTA and CDR2 as FQGTGA. V shed 2 bases and J shed 1 base, with 8 bases lying between them. The CDR3 runs 14 residues. The TCR was taken from an adult who received the AZD1222 COVID-19 vaccine. The sequenced sample was peripheral blood, obtained 28 days after the second AZD1222 dose. This sequence joins TRBV7-3 and TRBJ2-5; perhaps TRBD2 as D (6 bases). CDR3 bases: TGTGCCAGCAGCTTAGCGGGGACCCAAGAGACCCAGTACTTC. Translated: CASSLAGTQETQYF.